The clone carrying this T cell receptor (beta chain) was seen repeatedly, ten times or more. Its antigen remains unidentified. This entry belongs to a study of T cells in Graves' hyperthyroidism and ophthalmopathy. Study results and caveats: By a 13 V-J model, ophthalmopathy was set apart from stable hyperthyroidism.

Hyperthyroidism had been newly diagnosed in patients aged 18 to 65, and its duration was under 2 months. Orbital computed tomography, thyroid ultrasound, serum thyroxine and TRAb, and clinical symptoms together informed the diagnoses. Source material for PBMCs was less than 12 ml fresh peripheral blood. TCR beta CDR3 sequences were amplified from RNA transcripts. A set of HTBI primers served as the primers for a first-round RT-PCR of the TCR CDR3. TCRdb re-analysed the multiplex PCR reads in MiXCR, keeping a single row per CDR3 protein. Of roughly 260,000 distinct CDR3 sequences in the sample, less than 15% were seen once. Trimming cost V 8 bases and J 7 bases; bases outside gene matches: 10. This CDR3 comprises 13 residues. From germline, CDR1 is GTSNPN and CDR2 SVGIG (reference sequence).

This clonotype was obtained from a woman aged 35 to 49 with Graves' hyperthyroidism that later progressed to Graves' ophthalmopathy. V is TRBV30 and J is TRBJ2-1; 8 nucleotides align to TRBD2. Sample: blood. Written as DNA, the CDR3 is TGTGCCGCCAGCGGGAGTGGCGGGAATGAGCAGTTCTTC. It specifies CAASGSGGNEQFF.